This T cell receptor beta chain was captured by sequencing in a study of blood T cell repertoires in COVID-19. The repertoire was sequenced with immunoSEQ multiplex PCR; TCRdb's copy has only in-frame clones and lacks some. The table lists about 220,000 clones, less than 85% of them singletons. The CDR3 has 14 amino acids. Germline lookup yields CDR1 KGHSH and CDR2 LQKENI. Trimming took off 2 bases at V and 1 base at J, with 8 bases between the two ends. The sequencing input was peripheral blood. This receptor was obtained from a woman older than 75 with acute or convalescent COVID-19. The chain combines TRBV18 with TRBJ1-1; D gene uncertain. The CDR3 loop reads CASSPSGSNTEAFF. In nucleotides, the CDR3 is TGTGCCAGCTCACCATCCGGTTCGAACACTGAAGCTTTCTTT.